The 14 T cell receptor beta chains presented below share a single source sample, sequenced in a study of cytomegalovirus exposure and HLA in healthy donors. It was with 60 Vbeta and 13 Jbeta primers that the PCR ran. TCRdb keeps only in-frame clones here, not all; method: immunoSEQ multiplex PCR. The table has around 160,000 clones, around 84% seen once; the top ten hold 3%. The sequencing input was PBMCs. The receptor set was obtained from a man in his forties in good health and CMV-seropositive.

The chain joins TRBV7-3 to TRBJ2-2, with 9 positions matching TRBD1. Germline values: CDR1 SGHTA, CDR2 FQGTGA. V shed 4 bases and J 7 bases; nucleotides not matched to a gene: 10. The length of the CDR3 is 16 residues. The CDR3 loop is CASSYTGGPEHGELFF. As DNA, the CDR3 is TGTGCCAGCAGCTACACAGGGGGCCCCGAACACGGGGAGCTGTTTTTT.

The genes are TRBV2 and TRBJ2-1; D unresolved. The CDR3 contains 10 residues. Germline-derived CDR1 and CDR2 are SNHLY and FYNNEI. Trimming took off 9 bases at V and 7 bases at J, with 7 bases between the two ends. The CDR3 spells CASLGNEQFF. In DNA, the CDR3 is TGTGCCAGTCTAGGAAATGAGCAGTTCTTC.

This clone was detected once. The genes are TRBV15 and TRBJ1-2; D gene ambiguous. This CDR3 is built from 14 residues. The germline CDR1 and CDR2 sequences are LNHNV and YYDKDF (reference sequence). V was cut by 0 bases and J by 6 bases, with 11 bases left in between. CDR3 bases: TGTGCCACCAGCAGAGAGGGCAGAGCGGATGGCTACACCTTC. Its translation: CATSREGRADGYTF.

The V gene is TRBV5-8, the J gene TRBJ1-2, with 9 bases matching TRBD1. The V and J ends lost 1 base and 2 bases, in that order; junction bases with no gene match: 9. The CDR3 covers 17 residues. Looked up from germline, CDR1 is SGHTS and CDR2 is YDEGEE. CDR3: CASSLPTDRGMNYGYTF. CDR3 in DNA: TGTGCCAGCAGCTTGCCGACCGACAGGGGGATGAACTATGGCTACACCTTC.

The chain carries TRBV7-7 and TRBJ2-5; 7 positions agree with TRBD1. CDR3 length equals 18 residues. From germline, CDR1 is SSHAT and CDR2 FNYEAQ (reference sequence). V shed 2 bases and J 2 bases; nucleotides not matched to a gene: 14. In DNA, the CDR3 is TGTGCCAGCAGCTTAACGTCTGGGACAGCATATCCACAAGAGACCCAGTACTTC. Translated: CASSLTSGTAYPQETQYF.

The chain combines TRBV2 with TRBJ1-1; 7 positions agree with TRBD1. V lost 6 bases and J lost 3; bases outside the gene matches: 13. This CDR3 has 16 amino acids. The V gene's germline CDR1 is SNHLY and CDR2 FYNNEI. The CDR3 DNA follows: TGTGCCAGCAGCCAAAGCACAGGGGAAGGGGACACTGAAGCTTTCTTT. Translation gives CASSQSTGEGDTEAFF.

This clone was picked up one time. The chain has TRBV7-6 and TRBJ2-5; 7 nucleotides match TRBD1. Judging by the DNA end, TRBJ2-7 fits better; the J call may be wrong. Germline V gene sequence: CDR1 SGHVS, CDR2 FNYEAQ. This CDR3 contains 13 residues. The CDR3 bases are TGTGCCAGCAGCCTAAAAGGGGGCAACGAGCAGTACTTC. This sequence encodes CASSLKGGNEQYF.

The CDR3 bases are TGTGCCAGCAGCCAAAACAGGGGTCCCAAAAACATTCAGTACTTC. Translating it yields CASSQNRGPKNIQYF. The V and J genes are TRBV7-3 and TRBJ2-4; 7 nucleotides line up with TRBD1. Germline CDR1 reads SGHTA; CDR2 reads FQGTGA. The junction had 6 bases not matched to a gene; V was cut back by 5 bases and J by 2 bases. This CDR3 is 15 amino acids long.

The CDR3 sequence: CASKSTEGIEAFF. The CDR3 DNA reads as TGTGCCAGCAAATCGACCGAGGGCATTGAAGCTTTCTTT. V gene TRBV6-4 combines with J gene TRBJ1-1; no clear D gene. The CDR3 covers 13 residues. V was trimmed by 7 bases and J by 7 bases, leaving 16 bases between them. Germline assignment: CDR1 MRHNA and CDR2 SNTAGT.

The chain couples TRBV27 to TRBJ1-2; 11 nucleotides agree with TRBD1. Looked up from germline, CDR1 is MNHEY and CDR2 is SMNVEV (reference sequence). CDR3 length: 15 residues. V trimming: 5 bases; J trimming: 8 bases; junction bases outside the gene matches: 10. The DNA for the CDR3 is TGTGCCAGCAGTGGACAGGGGGCGCCGGATAGGGGCTACACCTTC. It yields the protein CASSGQGAPDRGYTF.

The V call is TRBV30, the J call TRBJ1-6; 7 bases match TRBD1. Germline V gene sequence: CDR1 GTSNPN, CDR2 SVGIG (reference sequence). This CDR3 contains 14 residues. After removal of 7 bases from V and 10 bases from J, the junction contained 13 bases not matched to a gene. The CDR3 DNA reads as TGTGCCTCCCTGACAGGGCATATGGGCTCACCCCTCCACTTT. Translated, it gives CASLTGHMGSPLHF.

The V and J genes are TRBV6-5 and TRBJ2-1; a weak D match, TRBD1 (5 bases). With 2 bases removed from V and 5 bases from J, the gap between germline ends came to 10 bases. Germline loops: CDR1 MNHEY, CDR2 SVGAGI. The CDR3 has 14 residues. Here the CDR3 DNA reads TGTGCCAGCAGTTACCAGGGAAGTAACAATGAGCAGTTCTTC. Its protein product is CASSYQGSNNEQFF.

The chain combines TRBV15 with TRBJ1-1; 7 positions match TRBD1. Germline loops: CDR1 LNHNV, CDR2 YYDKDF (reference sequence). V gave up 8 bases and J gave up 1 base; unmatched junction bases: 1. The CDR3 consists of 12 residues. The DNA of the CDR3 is TGTGCCACCGGACAGGAGAACACTGAAGCTTTCTTT. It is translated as CATGQENTEAFF.

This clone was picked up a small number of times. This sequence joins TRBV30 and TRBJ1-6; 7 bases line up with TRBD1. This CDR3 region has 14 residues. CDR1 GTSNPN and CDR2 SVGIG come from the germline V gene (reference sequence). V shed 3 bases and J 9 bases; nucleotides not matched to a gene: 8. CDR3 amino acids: CAWRGAGGGSPLHF. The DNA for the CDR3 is TGTGCCTGGAGGGGAGCAGGGGGAGGTTCACCCCTCCACTTT.